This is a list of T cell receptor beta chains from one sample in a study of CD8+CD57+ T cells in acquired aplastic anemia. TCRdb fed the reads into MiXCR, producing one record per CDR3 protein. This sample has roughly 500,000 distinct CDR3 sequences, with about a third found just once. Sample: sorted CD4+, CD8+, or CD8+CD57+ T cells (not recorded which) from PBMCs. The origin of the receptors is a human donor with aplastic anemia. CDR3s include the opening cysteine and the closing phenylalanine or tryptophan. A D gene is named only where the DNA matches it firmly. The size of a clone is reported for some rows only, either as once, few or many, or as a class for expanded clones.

CASMKSGTDNYGYTF TGTGCCAGTATGAAGTCCGGGACGGATAACTATGGCTACACCTTC . many TRBJ1-2 TRBV19
CASSSSGGPGEQYF TGTGCCAGCAGCTCTAGCGGGGGGCCCGGCGAGCAGTACTTC TRBD2 many TRBJ2-7 TRBV7-3
CASSGESTGELFF TGTGCCAGCAGTGGGGAGAGCACCGGGGAGCTGTTTTTT . . TRBJ2-2 TRBV12-3/TRBV12-4
CASSPLLGAESPLHF TGTGCCAGCAGCCCCTTACTGGGGGCAGAGTCACCCCTCCACTTT . . TRBJ1-6 TRBV7-4
CASSVEDRGGNTIYF TGTGCCAGCAGCGTAGAGGACAGGGGTGGAAACACCATATATTTT TRBD1 . TRBJ1-3 TRBV9
CASSISGTDKNIQYF TGTGCCAGTAGTATTTCCGGGACAGATAAAAACATTCAGTACTTC TRBD1 few TRBJ2-4 TRBV19
CASSLDAPRTSVTLAFF TGTGCCAGCAGCTTAGATGCACCAAGGACCTCCGTCACTCTAGCTTTCTTT . few TRBJ1-1 TRBV7-9
CASSPQGLATSYNEQFF TGCGCCAGCAGCCCTCAAGGACTAGCGACTTCCTACAATGAGCAGTTCTTC TRBD2 few TRBJ2-1 TRBV5-1
CASSALGGPPSTDTQYF TGTGCCAGCAGCGCCTTGGGGGGGCCCCCAAGCACAGATACGCAGTATTTT . . TRBJ2-3 TRBV9
CASMALPGELFF TGTGCCAGCATGGCGCTGCCCGGGGAGCTGTTTTTT . few TRBJ2-2 TRBV24-1
CASSAREGDYYGYTF TGTGCCAGCAGCGCCCGGGAGGGGGACTACTATGGCTACACCTTC . few TRBJ1-2 TRBV5-5
CASSVRDSGYTF TGTGCCAGCAGTGTGCGGGACTCTGGCTACACCTTC . few TRBJ1-2 TRBV28
CASSPPGLVGETQYF TGTGCCAGCAGCCCGCCGGGACTAGTGGGAGAGACCCAGTACTTC TRBD2 . TRBJ2-5 TRBV7-3
CASSWFVEQYF TGTGCCAGCAGCTGGTTCGTCGAGCAGTACTTC . many TRBJ2-7 TRBV11-2
CATYGTDGYTF TGTGCCACGTATGGGACAGATGGCTACACCTTC TRBD1 . TRBJ1-2 TRBV15
CASSPGDGQQNYGYTF TGCGCCAGCAGCCCGGGCGATGGGCAGCAGAACTATGGCTACACCTTC . many TRBJ1-2 TRBV4-1
CASSPRVGSEAFF TGTGCCAGCAGCCCGAGGGTAGGGTCTGAAGCTTTCTTT . . TRBJ1-1 TRBV9
CASSQRQGANTEAFF TGTGCCAGCAGCCAGAGACAGGGGGCGAACACTGAAGCTTTCTTT TRBD1 . TRBJ1-1 TRBV4-2
CASTTSGQETQYF TGTGCCAGTACGACTAGCGGACAAGAGACCCAGTACTTC TRBD2 many TRBJ2-5 TRBV19
CASSPIYGYTF TGTGCCAGCAGCCCGATCTATGGCTACACCTTC . many TRBJ1-2 TRBV4-2
CASSHLGAAGANVLTF TGTGCCAGCAGCCATCTAGGGGCGGCGGGGGCCAACGTCCTGACTTTC . . TRBJ2-6 TRBV11-1
CSVETGIDTQYF TGCAGCGTTGAGACAGGGATCGATACGCAGTATTTT TRBD1 many TRBJ2-3 TRBV29-1
CASSLVGQVYNEQFF TGCGCCAGCAGCTTGGTGGGACAAGTTTACAATGAGCAGTTCTTC . . TRBJ2-1 TRBV5-1
CASSIGPRPPQHF TGTGCCAGTAGTATAGGGCCCCGTCCGCCCCAGCATTTT . many TRBJ1-5 TRBV19
CASRRAGGLWDEQFF TGTGCCAGTAGAAGGGCGGGAGGCCTTTGGGATGAGCAGTTCTTC TRBD2 . TRBJ2-1 TRBV19
CASSRVNTIYF TGTGCCAGCAGTCGAGTGAACACCATATATTTT . many TRBJ1-3 TRBV7-8
CASSKGEPSSYNEQFF TGTGCCAGCAGCAAGGGAGAGCCGAGCTCCTACAATGAGCAGTTCTTC . . TRBJ2-1 TRBV4-2
CATSSNRGSRGTIYF TGTGCCACCAGCAGTAACAGGGGCAGTCGGGGAACCATATATTTT TRBD1 . TRBJ1-3 TRBV15
CASSEQVGPNEKLFF TGTGCCAGCAGCGAGCAGGTGGGGCCTAATGAAAAACTGTTTTTT . . TRBJ1-4 TRBV9
CASSQGQARGQPQHF TGTGCCAGCAGCCAGGGACAGGCGAGGGGCCAGCCCCAGCATTTT TRBD1 many TRBJ1-5 TRBV7-2
CASSVALGQTQETQYF TGTGCCAGCAGCGTAGCTTTAGGCCAGACCCAAGAGACCCAGTACTTC . many TRBJ2-5 TRBV9
CASSPYFLGGYGYTF TGTGCCAGCAGTCCATATTTCTTGGGGGGCTATGGCTACACCTTC . . TRBJ1-2 TRBV27
CASSLIRGGEGYTF TGTGCCAGCAGCTTAATCAGGGGCGGAGAGGGCTACACCTTC . many TRBJ1-2 TRBV7-8
CASMKRQEKDYEQYF TGTGCCAGTATGAAACGACAGGAGAAAGACTACGAGCAGTACTTC . many TRBJ2-7 TRBV19
CASCWETNTEAFF TGTGCCAGTTGCTGGGAGACGAACACTGAAGCTTTCTTT . . TRBJ1-1 TRBV2
CASSQGDRVREKLFF TGCGCCAGCAGCCAGGGAGACAGGGTTAGGGAAAAACTGTTTTTT TRBD1 . TRBJ1-4 TRBV4-1